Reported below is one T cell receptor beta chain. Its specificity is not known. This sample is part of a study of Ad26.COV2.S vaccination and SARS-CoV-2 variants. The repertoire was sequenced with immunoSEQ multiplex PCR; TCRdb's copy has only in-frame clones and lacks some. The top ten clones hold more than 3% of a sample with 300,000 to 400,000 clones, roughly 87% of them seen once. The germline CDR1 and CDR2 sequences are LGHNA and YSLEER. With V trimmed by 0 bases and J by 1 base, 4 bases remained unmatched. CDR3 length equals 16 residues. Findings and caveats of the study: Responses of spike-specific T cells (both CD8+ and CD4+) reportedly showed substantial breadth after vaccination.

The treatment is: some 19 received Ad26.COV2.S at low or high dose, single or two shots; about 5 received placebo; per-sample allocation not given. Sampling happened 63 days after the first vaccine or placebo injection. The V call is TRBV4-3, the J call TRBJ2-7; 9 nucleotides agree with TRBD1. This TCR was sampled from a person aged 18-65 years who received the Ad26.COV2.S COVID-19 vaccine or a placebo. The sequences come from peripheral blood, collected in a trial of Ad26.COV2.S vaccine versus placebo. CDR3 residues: CASSQDIGTGSYEQYF. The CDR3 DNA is TGCGCCAGCAGCCAAGATATCGGGACAGGGTCCTACGAGCAGTACTTC.